A selection of T cell receptor beta chains follows, all from one sample in a study of graft-versus-host responses after intestinal transplantation. Their target antigens are unknown. TCRdb keeps only in-frame clones here, not all; method: immunoSEQ multiplex PCR. The sample includes tens of thousands of clones, roughly 84% of them seen just once. The specimen was unstimulated CD4+ T cells sorted from spleen or lymph node cells, collected before transplant. Receptors originate from a human donor who was the organ donor for an intestinal transplant. CDR3s leave out the opening cysteine and the closing phenylalanine or tryptophan. Each record gives: CDR3 protein, V gene, J gene, D gene. A D gene is named only where the DNA matches it firmly.

CDR3 protein: ASSLQQNYGYT
V gene: TRBV5-8
J gene: TRBJ1-2
D gene: NA

CDR3 protein: ASSQGITGELF
V gene: TRBV5-1
J gene: TRBJ2-2
D gene: NA

CDR3 protein: ATSRPGTLGYT
V gene: TRBV15
J gene: TRBJ1-2
D gene: NA

CDR3 protein: ASSEPGSIEAF
V gene: TRBV25-1
J gene: TRBJ1-1
D gene: NA

CDR3 protein: SASGFNEQF
V gene: TRBV20-1
J gene: TRBJ2-1
D gene: NA

CDR3 protein: ASSQGGGVHQETQY
V gene: TRBV4-3
J gene: TRBJ2-5
D gene: NA

CDR3 protein: ASSLVGGGVIETQY
V gene: TRBV5-6
J gene: TRBJ2-5
D gene: TRBD2

CDR3 protein: ASSNRGRRNEQF
V gene: TRBV7-2
J gene: TRBJ2-1
D gene: TRBD1

CDR3 protein: ASSLLAGANTGELF
V gene: TRBV5-6
J gene: TRBJ2-2
D gene: TRBD2

CDR3 protein: ASSYNRGRDEKLF
V gene: TRBV7-8
J gene: TRBJ1-4
D gene: TRBD1

CDR3 protein: ASRGSTGAYTEAF
V gene: TRBV6-6
J gene: TRBJ1-1
D gene: TRBD1

CDR3 protein: ASSMPGQGTEAF
V gene: TRBV19
J gene: TRBJ1-1
D gene: TRBD1

CDR3 protein: ASSQEGLADTQY
V gene: TRBV7-3
J gene: TRBJ2-3
D gene: NA

CDR3 protein: ASSQGQSYGYT
V gene: TRBV14
J gene: TRBJ1-2
D gene: NA

CDR3 protein: ASSFSSGVGNEQF
V gene: TRBV6-5
J gene: TRBJ2-1
D gene: TRBD2

CDR3 protein: ASSLEGPDTQY
V gene: TRBV7-3
J gene: TRBJ2-3
D gene: NA

CDR3 protein: ASSDRDRGEETQY
V gene: TRBV28
J gene: TRBJ2-5
D gene: TRBD1

CDR3 protein: ASSYSMPSGSKNTEAF
V gene: TRBV6-7
J gene: TRBJ1-1
D gene: NA